A few counts support the clone carrying this TCR beta chain. Assay used: immunoSEQ multiplex PCR; TCRdb lists only in-frame clones, some missing. The data show fewer than 1 million clones, about 96% seen once. This CDR3 comprises 17 residues. The trim removed 1 base at V and 2 bases at J, leaving 9 bases unmatched. Germline lookup yields CDR1 SQVTM and CDR2 ANQGSEA. The sample belongs to a study of shared clonotypes between healthy human individuals. CD8 cells classed as naive were CD45RO-negative and positively selected for CCR7, excluding terminally differentiated effector memory CD45RA+ cells. Sample: naive CD8+ T cells sorted from blood. The J gene is TRBJ2-5, the V gene TRBV29-1, with 11 bases that match TRBD2. The clonotype was recovered from a man aged 25-45 years in good health. This CDR3 reads CSVEGPPGLAVQETQYF. CDR3 DNA sequence: TGCAGCGTTGAAGGCCCTCCGGGACTAGCGGTTCAAGAGACCCAGTACTTC. Based on the CDR3 plus reference TRBV29-1 and TRBJ2-5, the full variable domain is SAVISQKPSRDICQRGTSLTIQCQVDSQVTMMFWYRQQPGQSLTLIATANQGSEATYESGFVIDKFPISRPNLTFSTLTVSNMSPEDSSIYLCSVEGPPGLAVQETQYFGPGTRLLVL.